This TCR beta chain was captured in a study of beta chain features in type 1 diabetes. Whole-study results and caveats: Shorter TCRB CDR3s, moderately but significantly so, marked every one of the four CD4+ subsets in Type 1 diabetes patients. Within the patient group, naive, central memory and Treg TCRB repertoires appeared more similar to each other than within healthy donors.

The isolated RNA, all of it, was reverse transcribed, so expressed TCRB transcripts were what got sequenced. Stem cell-like memory T cell samples came in at an average of about 920,000 reads. The method was immunoSEQ multiplex PCR; TCRdb's version includes in-frame clones alone and lacks a portion of them. The repertoire holds about 13,000 clones, 35% to 55% seen once, with around 1% in the top ten. Trimming cost V 5 bases and J 6 bases, with 7 bases left between them. Germline CDR1 is SGHTA and CDR2 is FQGTGA. CDR3 length: 12 amino acids. There are a few counts of this clone. Its antigen is unidentified.

The sequence was obtained from a man between 18 and 35 years old in good health. The chain recombines TRBV7-3 with TRBJ2-2; D ambiguous. Sequenced input: stem cell memory CD4+ T cells from blood. CDR3 sequence: CASSLSAGELFF. DNA for the CDR3: TGTGCCAGCAGCCTCTCTGCCGGGGAGCTGTTTTTT.